The rows below give T cell receptor beta chains drawn from one sample of a study of T cell changes during pregnancy in multiple sclerosis. Profiling relied on immunoSEQ multiplex PCR, and the TCRdb table lists in-frame clones only, not all of them. Found here are about 56,000 clones, more than 85% of them singletons; the top ten hold 0.38%. The specimen comprised CD4+ T cells from peripheral blood mononuclear cells, sampled in the third trimester of pregnancy. The receptors shown here come from a female donor with multiple sclerosis, enrolled in a pregnancy study. The CDR3 runs from the conserved cysteine through the conserved F or W. The order of the fields is V gene, clone size, D gene, J gene, CDR3 DNA, CDR3 protein. D genes are given only for firm matches. Clone size, where shown, is once, few, many, or a class for clones that have expanded.

V gene: TRBV21-1
clone size: -
D gene: -
J gene: TRBJ1-1
CDR3 DNA: TGTGCCAGCAGCAAAGTAGGCAGAGACAGTGAAGCTTTCTTT
CDR3 protein: CASSKVGRDSEAFF

V gene: TRBV10-2
clone size: -
D gene: TRBD1
J gene: TRBJ1-1
CDR3 DNA: TGCGCCAGCAGTGAGCAATACAGGGGACACATCCACGAGAACACTGAAGCTTTCTTT
CDR3 protein: CASSEQYRGHIHENTEAFF

V gene: TRBV7-2
clone size: -
D gene: -
J gene: TRBJ2-7
CDR3 DNA: TGTGCCAGCAGCCCCCAGAAGTACGAGCAGTACTTC
CDR3 protein: CASSPQKYEQYF

V gene: TRBV7-2
clone size: once
D gene: TRBD1
J gene: TRBJ1-5
CDR3 DNA: TGTGCCAGCAGCTTTGGGGACAGGGCTCAGCCCCAGCATTTT
CDR3 protein: CASSFGDRAQPQHF

V gene: TRBV7-6
clone size: -
D gene: -
J gene: TRBJ1-3
CDR3 DNA: TGTGCCAGCAGCTTAGGCCCGGGGAACTCTGGAAACACCATATATTTT
CDR3 protein: CASSLGPGNSGNTIYF

V gene: TRBV2
clone size: few
D gene: TRBD2
J gene: TRBJ2-7
CDR3 DNA: TGTGCCAGCAGTGGGGGGGGTGGCCGCTTTTACGAGCAGTACTTC
CDR3 protein: CASSGGGGRFYEQYF

V gene: TRBV5-1
clone size: -
D gene: TRBD2
J gene: TRBJ2-3
CDR3 DNA: TGCGCCAGCAGCTCCGGGACTAGCGGCAAATCTAGCACAGATACGCAGTATTTT
CDR3 protein: CASSSGTSGKSSTDTQYF

V gene: TRBV7-9
clone size: -
D gene: -
J gene: TRBJ2-3
CDR3 DNA: TGTGCCAGCAGCCCAATTTCCGGGACACCAACATCCACAGATACGCAGTATTTT
CDR3 protein: CASSPISGTPTSTDTQYF

V gene: TRBV5-6
clone size: -
D gene: TRBD1
J gene: TRBJ2-3
CDR3 DNA: TGTGCCAGCAGCTTGACAGGGGCGGATACGCAGTATTTT
CDR3 protein: CASSLTGADTQYF

V gene: TRBV19
clone size: once
D gene: TRBD1
J gene: TRBJ2-7
CDR3 DNA: TGTGCCAGTAGAACAGGGGGCCAAGCCTACGAGCAGTACTTC
CDR3 protein: CASRTGGQAYEQYF

V gene: TRBV5-1
clone size: -
D gene: TRBD1
J gene: TRBJ1-2
CDR3 DNA: TGCGCCAGCAGCTATAGCCCTCTCGACAGGGTACTTAGCGGCTACACCTTC
CDR3 protein: CASSYSPLDRVLSGYTF

V gene: TRBV18
clone size: -
D gene: -
J gene: TRBJ1-3
CDR3 DNA: TGTGCCAGCTCACTGGACTACTCTGGAAACACCATATATTTT
CDR3 protein: CASSLDYSGNTIYF

V gene: TRBV7-9
clone size: -
D gene: -
J gene: TRBJ1-4
CDR3 DNA: TGTGCCAGCAGCTTATCAGGGTTTAATGAAAAACTGTTTTTT
CDR3 protein: CASSLSGFNEKLFF

V gene: TRBV5-6
clone size: -
D gene: -
J gene: TRBJ2-7
CDR3 DNA: TGTGCCAGCAGCTTTATGCGGACCTACGAGCAGTACTTC
CDR3 protein: CASSFMRTYEQYF

V gene: TRBV6-5
clone size: -
D gene: -
J gene: TRBJ2-1
CDR3 DNA: TGTGCCAGCAGTTGGGGACAACGTTACAATGAGCAGTTCTTC
CDR3 protein: CASSWGQRYNEQFF

V gene: TRBV20-1
clone size: few
D gene: -
J gene: TRBJ1-2
CDR3 DNA: TGCAGTCCCGGGGGTGACGCGGGCTACACCTTC
CDR3 protein: CSPGGDAGYTF

V gene: TRBV30
clone size: -
D gene: TRBD1
J gene: TRBJ1-1
CDR3 DNA: TGTGCCTGGAGGGACAGGGTCCTACTGGAGACTGAAGCTTTCTTT
CDR3 protein: CAWRDRVLLETEAFF

V gene: TRBV4-2
clone size: -
D gene: -
J gene: TRBJ1-1
CDR3 DNA: TGTGCCAGCAGCCACCCCCCGGGAGACAGTCGAGCTTTCTTT
CDR3 protein: CASSHPPGDSRAFF

V gene: TRBV4-2
clone size: -
D gene: TRBD2
J gene: TRBJ2-1
CDR3 DNA: TGTGCCAGCAGCCAAGACCAACGCGGGGGGGCCAATGAGCAGTTCTTC
CDR3 protein: CASSQDQRGGANEQFF

V gene: TRBV9
clone size: -
D gene: TRBD2
J gene: TRBJ2-5
CDR3 DNA: TGTGCCAGCAGCGTAGGGGGCCTAGCGGGGGGCGAAGAGACCCAGTACTTC
CDR3 protein: CASSVGGLAGGEETQYF

V gene: TRBV5-6
clone size: -
D gene: -
J gene: TRBJ1-2
CDR3 DNA: TGTGCCAGCAGCTCAGGGGACTATGGCTACACCTTC
CDR3 protein: CASSSGDYGYTF

V gene: TRBV11-2
clone size: -
D gene: -
J gene: TRBJ1-1
CDR3 DNA: TGTGCCAGCAGCCAATGGACAGAGAACACTGAAGCTTTCTTT
CDR3 protein: CASSQWTENTEAFF

V gene: TRBV19
clone size: -
D gene: -
J gene: TRBJ2-7
CDR3 DNA: TGTGCCAGTAGTATAAGAAGAGACAGACCGTCCTACGAGCAGTACTTC
CDR3 protein: CASSIRRDRPSYEQYF

V gene: TRBV6-4
clone size: -
D gene: -
J gene: TRBJ2-1
CDR3 DNA: TGTGCCAGCAGTGATGGGCTACGTTCCAATGAGCAGTTCTTC
CDR3 protein: CASSDGLRSNEQFF

V gene: TRBV7-9
clone size: -
D gene: -
J gene: TRBJ2-3
CDR3 DNA: TGTGCCAGCAGCCCCAGCCGGGGATATAGCACAGATACGCAGTATTTT
CDR3 protein: CASSPSRGYSTDTQYF

V gene: TRBV7-9
clone size: -
D gene: TRBD2
J gene: TRBJ2-7
CDR3 DNA: TGTGCCAGCAGCTTAAAGGCCCGGCTAGCGGGAGTCAAAGAGCAGTACTTC
CDR3 protein: CASSLKARLAGVKEQYF

V gene: TRBV6-5
clone size: -
D gene: -
J gene: TRBJ1-2
CDR3 DNA: TGTGCCAGCAGTTACTCGGAACAGTTCTATGGCTACACCTTC
CDR3 protein: CASSYSEQFYGYTF

V gene: TRBV5-1
clone size: -
D gene: -
J gene: TRBJ1-4
CDR3 DNA: TGCGCCAGCAGCTTGGCCGGGGGAGCCGAAAAACTGTTTTTT
CDR3 protein: CASSLAGGAEKLFF

V gene: TRBV6-5
clone size: few
D gene: -
J gene: TRBJ1-2
CDR3 DNA: TGTGCCAGCAGAGCGGGCGCCTATGGCTACACCTTC
CDR3 protein: CASRAGAYGYTF

V gene: TRBV7-9
clone size: -
D gene: TRBD2
J gene: TRBJ2-3
CDR3 DNA: TGTGCCAGCAGCGCGCGACTAGCGGGAAGGACAGATACGCAGTATTTT
CDR3 protein: CASSARLAGRTDTQYF

V gene: TRBV11-2
clone size: -
D gene: TRBD1
J gene: TRBJ2-7
CDR3 DNA: TGTGCCAGCAGCTCTGACAGGGACGAGCAGTACTTC
CDR3 protein: CASSSDRDEQYF

V gene: TRBV10-3
clone size: once
D gene: -
J gene: TRBJ1-3
CDR3 DNA: TGTGCCATCAGTGAGTCTGCAGGCGGAAACACCATATATTTT
CDR3 protein: CAISESAGGNTIYF